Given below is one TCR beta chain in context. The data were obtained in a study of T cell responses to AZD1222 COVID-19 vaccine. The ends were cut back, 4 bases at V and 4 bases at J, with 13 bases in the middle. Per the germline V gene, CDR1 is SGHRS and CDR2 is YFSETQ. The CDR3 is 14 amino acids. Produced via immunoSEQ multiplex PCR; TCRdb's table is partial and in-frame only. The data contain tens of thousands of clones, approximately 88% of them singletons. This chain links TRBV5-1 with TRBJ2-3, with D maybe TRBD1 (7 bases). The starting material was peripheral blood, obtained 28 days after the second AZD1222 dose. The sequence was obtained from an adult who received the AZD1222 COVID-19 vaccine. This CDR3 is CASSAGQPSDTQYF. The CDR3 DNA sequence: TGCGCCAGCAGCGCGGGACAGCCTTCAGATACGCAGTATTTT.